This is a list of T cell receptor beta chains from one sample in a study of OX40 agonist ivuxolimab in advanced cancers. The assay was immunoSEQ multiplex PCR, and TCRdb's table has in-frame clones only and misses some. Among about 53,000 clones listed, approximately 90% were seen once. Sequencing used CD4+ or CD8+ T cells sorted from blood, obtained in a trial of the OX40 agonist ivuxolimab. The receptors derive from an adult with an advanced solid tumor such as melanoma, head and neck, liver or kidney cancer. CDR3s include the opening cysteine and the closing phenylalanine or tryptophan. The D gene is left open where the match is weak. Clone size is given for some rows only: seen once, a few or many times, or a class if the clone is expanded.

CDR3 DNA | CDR3 protein | clone size | J gene | V gene | D gene
TGTGCCAGCAGTGGTCCCTTCCGGGACAGGACGACCTTC | CASSGPFRDRTTF | . | TRBJ1-2 | TRBV6-1 | TRBD1
TGTGCCAGCAGTTACTCAACAGGTACCTCTGGAAACACCATATATTTT | CASSYSTGTSGNTIYF | . | TRBJ1-3 | TRBV6-5 | .
TGTGCCAGCACTCCTACCGGGACAGGGAATGGCTACACCTTC | CASTPTGTGNGYTF | few | TRBJ1-2 | TRBV6-1 | TRBD1
TGCAGCGGGGATACAGGGAGTGGCTACAATGAGCAGTTCTTC | CSGDTGSGYNEQFF | . | TRBJ2-1 | TRBV29-1 | .
TGTGCCAGCGACGGGGCGGGAGGACTCAATGAGCAGTTCTTC | CASDGAGGLNEQFF | few | TRBJ2-1 | TRBV18 | TRBD2
TGCGCCAGCAGCCCCACAGGCGAAGGGGAGCAGTTCTTC | CASSPTGEGEQFF | . | TRBJ2-1 | TRBV5-1 | .
TGTGCCAGCAGTTACTCGGACGGGAATCCTTATGGCTACACCTTC | CASSYSDGNPYGYTF | . | TRBJ1-2 | TRBV6-6 | .
TGTGCCTGGAAGGTCGACTCCTACGAGCAGTACTTC | CAWKVDSYEQYF | . | TRBJ2-7 | TRBV30 | .
TGTGCCTGGAGAAGTCGAGGGCCTGAAGCTTTCTTT | CAWRSRGPEAFF | . | TRBJ1-1 | TRBV30 | .
TGTGCCAGCCGCGACAGGGTCTCGGAGACCCAGTACTTC | CASRDRVSETQYF | . | TRBJ2-5 | TRBV6-6 | TRBD1
. | CASSFGPGASNEQFF | once | TRBJ2-1 | TRBV7-9 | .
TGTGCCAGCAGCCTGGAGGGTGGGGTGGCGGCCGGTACGCAGTATTTT | CASSLEGGVAAGTQYF | . | TRBJ2-3 | TRBV11-2 | .
TGCGCCAGCAGCTCTGGGCCAGAGGGGTACGAGACCCAGTACTTC | CASSSGPEGYETQYF | . | TRBJ2-5 | TRBV5-1 | .
TGCGCCAGCAGTCCCAACCAGGGAGGCTATGGCTACACCTTC | CASSPNQGGYGYTF | . | TRBJ1-2 | TRBV5-1 | .
TGTGCCTGGAGTTCACCGGGGGGCCAAGAGACCCAGTACTTC | CAWSSPGGQETQYF | . | TRBJ2-5 | TRBV30 | TRBD2
TGTGCCAGCACCTGGACTGCCTCGAACACTGAAGCTTTCTTT | CASTWTASNTEAFF | . | TRBJ1-1 | TRBV19 | .
TGTGCCAGCAGTGCGGGACCTTATAATTCACCCCTCCACTTT | CASSAGPYNSPLHF | . | TRBJ1-6 | TRBV6-1 | .
TGTGCCAGCAGCCCTAACCGGTCACTTCATGAAAAACTGTTTTTT | CASSPNRSLHEKLFF | . | TRBJ1-4 | TRBV9 | .
TGTGCCAGCACGAGGGTTAAGGGCACTGAAGCTTTCTTT | CASTRVKGTEAFF | . | TRBJ1-1 | TRBV6-1 | .
TGTGCCAGCACCCCCTCGGGCAGGGGAAGTAACACTGAAGCTTTCTTT | CASTPSGRGSNTEAFF | . | TRBJ1-1 | TRBV5-6 | .
TGTGCCAGCACCCTACAGGGTTCGTCCCAAAGGGCTTTCTTT | CASTLQGSSQRAFF | . | TRBJ1-1 | TRBV6-1 | .
TGTGCCAGTAGTTCCCGACAGGGCAGGACCACCGGGGAGCTGTTTTTT | CASSSRQGRTTGELFF | . | TRBJ2-2 | TRBV19 | TRBD1
TGTGCCAGCAGCTTATTTGGTCTGGATGACGGCGAGCAGTACTTC | CASSLFGLDDGEQYF | once | TRBJ2-7 | TRBV7-3 | .
TGTGCCAGCAGCACTCCAGCGGGAGGTCTGTCTGGGGCCAACGTCCTGACTTTC | CASSTPAGGLSGANVLTF | . | TRBJ2-6 | TRBV7-3 | TRBD2
TGTGCCAGCAGCTTAATCGGCAGTACCTACGAGCAGTACTTC | CASSLIGSTYEQYF | . | TRBJ2-7 | TRBV7-2 | .
TGTGCCAGCAGCTTGGACGGTAACTATGGCTACACCTTC | CASSLDGNYGYTF | . | TRBJ1-2 | TRBV5-4 | .
TGTGCCAGCAGCCTCGACGGGGGCAACACCGGGGAGCTGTTTTTT | CASSLDGGNTGELFF | . | TRBJ2-2 | TRBV5-4 | .